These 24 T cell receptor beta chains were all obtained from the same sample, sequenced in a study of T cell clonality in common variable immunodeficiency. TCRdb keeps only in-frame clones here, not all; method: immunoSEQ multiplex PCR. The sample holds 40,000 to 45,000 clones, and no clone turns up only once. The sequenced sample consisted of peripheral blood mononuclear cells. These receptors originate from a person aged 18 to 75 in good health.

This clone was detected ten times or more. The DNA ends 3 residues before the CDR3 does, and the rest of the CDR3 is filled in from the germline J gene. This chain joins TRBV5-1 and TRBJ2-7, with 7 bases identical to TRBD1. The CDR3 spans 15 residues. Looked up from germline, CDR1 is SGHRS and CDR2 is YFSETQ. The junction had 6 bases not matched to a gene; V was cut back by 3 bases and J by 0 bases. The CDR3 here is CASSSGTVSSYEQYF. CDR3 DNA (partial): TGCGCCAGCAGCTCCGGGACAGTGAGCTCCTACGAG.

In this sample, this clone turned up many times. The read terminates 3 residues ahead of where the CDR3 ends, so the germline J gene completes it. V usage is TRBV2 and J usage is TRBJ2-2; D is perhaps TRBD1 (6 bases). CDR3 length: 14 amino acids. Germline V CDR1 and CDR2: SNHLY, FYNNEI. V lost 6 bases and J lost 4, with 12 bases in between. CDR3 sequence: CASSSLQGTGELFF. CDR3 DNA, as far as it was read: TGTGCCAGCAGCTCCCTACAGGGCACCGGGGAG.

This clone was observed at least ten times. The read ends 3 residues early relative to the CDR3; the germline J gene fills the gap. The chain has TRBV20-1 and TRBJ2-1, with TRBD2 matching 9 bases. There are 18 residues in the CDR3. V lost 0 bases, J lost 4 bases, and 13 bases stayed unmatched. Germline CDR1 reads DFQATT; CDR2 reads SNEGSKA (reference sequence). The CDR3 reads CSARDTRLAGSLYNEQFF. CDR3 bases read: TGCAGTGCTAGAGATACCAGGCTAGCGGGGTCCCTATACAATGAG.

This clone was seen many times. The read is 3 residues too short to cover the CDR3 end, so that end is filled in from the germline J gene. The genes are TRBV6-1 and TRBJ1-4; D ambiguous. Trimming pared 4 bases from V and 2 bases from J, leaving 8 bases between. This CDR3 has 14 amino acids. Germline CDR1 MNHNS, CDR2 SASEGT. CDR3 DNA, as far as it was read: TGTGCCAGCAGTGCGGGGTGGACTAATGAAAAA. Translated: CASSAGWTNEK. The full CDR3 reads CASSAGWTNEKLFF.

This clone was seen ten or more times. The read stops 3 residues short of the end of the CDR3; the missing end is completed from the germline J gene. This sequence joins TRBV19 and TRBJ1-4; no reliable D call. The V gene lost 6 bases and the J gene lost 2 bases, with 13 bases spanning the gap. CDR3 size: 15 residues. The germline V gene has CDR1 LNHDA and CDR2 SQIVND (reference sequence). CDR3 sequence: CASSPGTETNEKLFF. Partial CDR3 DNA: TGTGCCAGTAGCCCCGGCACAGAGACTAATGAAAAA.

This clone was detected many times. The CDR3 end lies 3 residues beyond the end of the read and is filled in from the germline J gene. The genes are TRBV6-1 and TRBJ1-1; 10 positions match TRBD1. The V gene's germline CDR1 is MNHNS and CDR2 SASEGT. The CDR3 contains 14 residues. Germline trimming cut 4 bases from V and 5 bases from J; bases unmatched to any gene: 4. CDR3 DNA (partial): TGTGCCAGCAGTGGGTGGACAGGGGGGACTGAA. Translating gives CASSGWTGGTE. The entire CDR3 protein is CASSGWTGGTEAFF.

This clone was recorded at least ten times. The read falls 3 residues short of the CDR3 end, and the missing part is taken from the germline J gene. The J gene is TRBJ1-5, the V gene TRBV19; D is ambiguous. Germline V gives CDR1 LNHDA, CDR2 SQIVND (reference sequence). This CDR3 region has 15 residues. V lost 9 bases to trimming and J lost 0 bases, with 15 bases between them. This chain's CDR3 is CASSTVPYSNQPQHF. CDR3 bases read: TGTGCCAGCTCTACAGTACCCTATAGCAATCAGCCC.

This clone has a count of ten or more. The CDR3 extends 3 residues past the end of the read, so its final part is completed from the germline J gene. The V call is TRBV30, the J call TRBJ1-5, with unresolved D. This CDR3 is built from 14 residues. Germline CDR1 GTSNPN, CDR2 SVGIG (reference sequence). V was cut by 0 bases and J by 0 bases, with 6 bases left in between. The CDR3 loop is CAWSVGYSNQPQHF. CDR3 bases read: TGTGCCTGGAGTGTCGGGTATAGCAATCAGCCC. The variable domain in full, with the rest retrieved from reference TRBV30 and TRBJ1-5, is SQTIHQWPATLVQPVGSPLSLECTVEGTSNPNLYWYRQAAGRGLQLLFYSVGIGQISSEVPQNLSASRPQDRQFILSSKKLLLSDSGFYLCAWSVGYSNQPQHFGDGTRLSIL.

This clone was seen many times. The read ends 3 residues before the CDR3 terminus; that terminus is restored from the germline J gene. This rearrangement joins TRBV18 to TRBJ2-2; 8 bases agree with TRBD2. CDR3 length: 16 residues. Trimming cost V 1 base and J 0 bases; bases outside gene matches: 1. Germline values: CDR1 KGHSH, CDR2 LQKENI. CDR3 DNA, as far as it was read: TGTGCCAGCTCACCACTAGCGGGGTCGAACACCGGGGAG. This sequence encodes CASSPLAGSNTGE. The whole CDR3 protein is CASSPLAGSNTGELFF.

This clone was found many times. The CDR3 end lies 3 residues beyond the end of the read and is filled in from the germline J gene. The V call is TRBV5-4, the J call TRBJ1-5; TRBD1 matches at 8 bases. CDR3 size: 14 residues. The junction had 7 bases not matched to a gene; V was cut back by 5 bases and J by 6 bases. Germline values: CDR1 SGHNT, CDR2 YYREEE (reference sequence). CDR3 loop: CASSAGQGGQPQHF. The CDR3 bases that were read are TGTGCCAGCAGTGCCGGACAGGGTGGTCAGCCC.

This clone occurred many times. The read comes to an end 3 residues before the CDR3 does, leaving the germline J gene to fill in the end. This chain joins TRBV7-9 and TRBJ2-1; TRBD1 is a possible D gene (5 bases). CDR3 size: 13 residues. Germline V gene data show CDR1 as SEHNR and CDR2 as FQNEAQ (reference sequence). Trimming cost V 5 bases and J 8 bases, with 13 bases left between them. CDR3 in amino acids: CASSPGHVDEQFF. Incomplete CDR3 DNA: TGTGCCAGCAGCCCAGGACACGTCGATGAG.

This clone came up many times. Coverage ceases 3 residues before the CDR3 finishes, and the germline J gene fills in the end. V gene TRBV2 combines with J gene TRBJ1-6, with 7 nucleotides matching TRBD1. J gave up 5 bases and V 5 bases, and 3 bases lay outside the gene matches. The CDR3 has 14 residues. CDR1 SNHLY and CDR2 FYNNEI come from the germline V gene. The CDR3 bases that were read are TGTGCCAGCAGTACTACAGGGGATAATTCACCC. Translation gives CASSTTGDNSP. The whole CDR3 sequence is CASSTTGDNSPLHF. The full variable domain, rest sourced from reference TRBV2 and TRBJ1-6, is EPEVTQTPSHQVTQMGQEVILRCVPISNHLYFYWYRQILGQKVEFLVSFYNNEISEKSEIFDDQFSVERPDGSNFTLKIRSTKLEDSAMYFCASSTTGDNSPLHFGNGTRLTVT.

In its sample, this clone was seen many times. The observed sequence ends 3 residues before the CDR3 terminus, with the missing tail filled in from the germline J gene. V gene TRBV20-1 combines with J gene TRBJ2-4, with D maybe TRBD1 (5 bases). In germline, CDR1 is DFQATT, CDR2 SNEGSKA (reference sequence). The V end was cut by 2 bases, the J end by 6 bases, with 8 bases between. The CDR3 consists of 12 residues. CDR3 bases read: TGCAGTGCTAGACAGGGAACAAACATT. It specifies CSARQGTNI. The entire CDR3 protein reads CSARQGTNIQYF.

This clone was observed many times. CDR3 residues: CASSFPGLAGHETQYF. The CDR3 DNA, read in part, is TGCGCCAGCAGCTTTCCCGGACTAGCGGGCCACGAGACC. The chain uses TRBV5-1 and TRBJ2-5; TRBD2 agrees at 11 bases. The CDR3 end lies 3 residues beyond the end of the read and is filled in from the germline J gene. J was trimmed by 5 bases and V by 2 bases; bases with no gene match: 8. The CDR3 length is 16 residues. CDR1 is SGHRS, CDR2 YFSETQ, per germline.

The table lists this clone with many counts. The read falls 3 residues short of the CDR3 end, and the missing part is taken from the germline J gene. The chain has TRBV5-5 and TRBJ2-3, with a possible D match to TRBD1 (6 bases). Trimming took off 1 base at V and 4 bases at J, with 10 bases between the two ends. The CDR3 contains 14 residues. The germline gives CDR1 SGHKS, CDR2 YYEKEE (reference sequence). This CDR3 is CASSLTGSADTQYF. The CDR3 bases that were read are TGTGCCAGCAGCTTGACAGGGAGTGCAGATACG.

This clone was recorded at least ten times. The CDR3 spells CASSQVLAGPYQETQYF. Partial CDR3 DNA: TGCGCCAGCAGCCAAGTGCTAGCGGGACCCTACCAAGAGACC. This rearrangement joins TRBV4-1 to TRBJ2-5; 9 bases are shared with TRBD2. The CDR3 end is not reached by the read, which stops 3 residues before it; the germline J gene fills it in. Trimming removed 1 base from V and 0 bases from J; junction bases left unmatched: 6. The CDR3 runs 17 residues. Germline-derived CDR1 and CDR2 are MGHRA and YSYEKL.

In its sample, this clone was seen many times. The CDR3 is CASSPQGGLTDTQYF. The covered CDR3 bases are TGTGCCAGCTCACCACAGGGGGGGCTCACAGATACG. V is TRBV18 and J is TRBJ2-3, with a possible D match to TRBD2 (7 bases). The CDR3 end falls 3 residues outside the read, so it is completed with the germline J gene. Germline assignment: CDR1 KGHSH and CDR2 LQKENI. V was clipped by 1 base and J by 2 bases, with 10 bases between them. The CDR3 consists of 15 residues.

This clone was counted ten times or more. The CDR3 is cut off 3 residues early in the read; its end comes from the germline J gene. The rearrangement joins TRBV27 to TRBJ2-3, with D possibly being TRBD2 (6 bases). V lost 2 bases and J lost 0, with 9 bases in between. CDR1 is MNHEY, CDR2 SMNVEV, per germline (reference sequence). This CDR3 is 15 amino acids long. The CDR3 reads CASSLAGTSTDTQYF. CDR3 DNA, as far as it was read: TGTGCCAGCAGTTTAGCGGGGACTAGCACAGATACG.

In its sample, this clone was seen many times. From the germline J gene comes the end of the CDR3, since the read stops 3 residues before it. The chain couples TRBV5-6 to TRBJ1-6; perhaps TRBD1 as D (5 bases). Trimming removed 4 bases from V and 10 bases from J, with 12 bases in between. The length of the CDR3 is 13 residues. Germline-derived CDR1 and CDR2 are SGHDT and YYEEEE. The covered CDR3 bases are TGTGCCAGCAGCCGTCCAGGGAACTCACCC. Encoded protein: CASSRPGNSP. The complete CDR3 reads CASSRPGNSPLHF.

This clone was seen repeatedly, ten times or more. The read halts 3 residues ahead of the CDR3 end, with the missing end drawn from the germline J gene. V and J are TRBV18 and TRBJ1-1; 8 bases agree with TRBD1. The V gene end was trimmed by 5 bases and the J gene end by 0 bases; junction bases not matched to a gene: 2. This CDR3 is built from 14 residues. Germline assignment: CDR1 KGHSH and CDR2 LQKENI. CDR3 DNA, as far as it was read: TGTGCCAGCTCATTGGACAGGGTGAACACTGAA. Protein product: CASSLDRVNTE. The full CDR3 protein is CASSLDRVNTEAFF.

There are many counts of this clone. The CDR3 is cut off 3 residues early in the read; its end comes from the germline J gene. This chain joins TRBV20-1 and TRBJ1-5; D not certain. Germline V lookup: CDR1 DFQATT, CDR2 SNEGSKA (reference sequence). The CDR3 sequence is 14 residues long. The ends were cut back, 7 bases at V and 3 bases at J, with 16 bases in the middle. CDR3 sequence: CSVKRLQANQPQHF. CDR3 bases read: TGCAGTGTCAAGCGCCTTCAAGCCAATCAGCCC.

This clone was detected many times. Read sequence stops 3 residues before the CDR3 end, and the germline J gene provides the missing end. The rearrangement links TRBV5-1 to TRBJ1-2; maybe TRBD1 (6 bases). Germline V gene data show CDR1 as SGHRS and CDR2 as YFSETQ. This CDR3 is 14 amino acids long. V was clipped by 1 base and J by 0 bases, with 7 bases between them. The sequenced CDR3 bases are TGCGCCAGCAGCTTGTCAGGGGCTAACTATGGC. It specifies CASSLSGANYG. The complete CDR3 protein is CASSLSGANYGYTF.

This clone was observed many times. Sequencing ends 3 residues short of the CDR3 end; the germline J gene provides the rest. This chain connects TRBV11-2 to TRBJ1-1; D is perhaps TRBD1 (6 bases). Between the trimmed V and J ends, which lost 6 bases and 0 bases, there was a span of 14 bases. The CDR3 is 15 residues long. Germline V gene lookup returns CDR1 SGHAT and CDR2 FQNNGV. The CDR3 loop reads CASRPTGHMNTEAFF. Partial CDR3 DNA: TGTGCCAGCAGGCCAACGGGACACATGAACACTGAA.

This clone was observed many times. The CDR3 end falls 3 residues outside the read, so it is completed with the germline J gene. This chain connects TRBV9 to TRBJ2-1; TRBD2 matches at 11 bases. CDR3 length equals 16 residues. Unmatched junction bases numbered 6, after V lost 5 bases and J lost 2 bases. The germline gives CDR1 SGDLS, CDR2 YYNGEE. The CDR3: CASSLLAGGTYNEQFF. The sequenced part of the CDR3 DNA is TGTGCCAGCAGTCTCCTAGCGGGAGGTACCTACAATGAG.